Below, 26 T cell receptor beta chains from the same sample are listed, as sequenced in a study of shared clonotypes between healthy human individuals. Naive-designated CD8 cells lacked CD45RO, were positively enriched for CCR7, and omitted terminally differentiated effector memory CD45RA+ cells. The repertoire was sequenced with immunoSEQ multiplex PCR; TCRdb's copy has only in-frame clones and lacks some. The repertoire has around 2,000,000 clones, about 92% of them found once; the top ten carry around 1.7%. The sequencing input was naive CD8+ T cells from PBMCs. Receptor source: a young man in good health. Some clones in this sample may be carry-over from other donors' samples.

The chain couples TRBV7-9 to TRBJ2-2; 8 positions agree with TRBD2. This CDR3 comprises 14 residues. CDR1 and CDR2 (germline): SEHNR, FQNEAQ (reference sequence). V lost 4 bases, J lost 9 bases, and 7 bases stayed unmatched. CDR3: CASSSLAEKRELFF. CDR3 bases: TGTGCCAGCAGCTCACTAGCGGAAAAAAGGGAGCTGTTTTTT. The complete variable domain, with remaining parts taken from reference TRBV7-9 and TRBJ2-2, reads DTGVSQNPRHKITKRGQNVTFRCDPISEHNRLYWYRQTLGQGPEFLTYFQNEAQLEKSRLLSDRFSAERPKGSFSTLEIQRTEQGDSAMYLCASSSLAEKRELFFGEGSRLTVL.

The rearrangement links TRBV5-8 to TRBJ2-1; D not resolved. Germline V gives CDR1 SGHTS, CDR2 YDEGEE. Trimming took off 7 bases at V and 3 bases at J, with 8 bases between the two ends. CDR3 length equals 12 residues. DNA for the CDR3: TGTGCCAGCGGGTTAAACTACAATGAGCAGTTCTTC. Protein: CASGLNYNEQFF.

The chain has TRBV27 and TRBJ2-7; no definite D call. Germline CDR1 is MNHEY and CDR2 is SMNVEV (reference sequence). Trimming took off 2 bases at V and 0 bases at J, with 11 bases between the two ends. The CDR3 totals 15 residues. Here the CDR3 DNA reads TGTGCCAGCAGTTTACGTGTTTCGGGCTCCTACGAGCAGTACTTC. Translated, it gives CASSLRVSGSYEQYF.

V and J are TRBV27 and TRBJ2-7, with D possibly matching TRBD1 (5 bases). The CDR3 contains 13 residues. In germline, CDR1 is MNHEY, CDR2 SMNVEV (reference sequence). V lost 4 bases and J lost 5, with 12 bases in between. The CDR3 here is CASSSSRANEQYF. CDR3 DNA sequence: TGTGCCAGCAGTTCGAGCAGGGCCAACGAGCAGTACTTC.

This clone was observed a single time. Here the CDR3 DNA reads TGTGCCAGCAGCCAAGACGTTGGGTTGTTCCTGGTGCGAGGTGAGCAGTTCTTC. As protein: CASSQDVGLFLVRGEQFF. The chain is built from TRBV11-2 and TRBJ2-1; D gene ambiguous. V was trimmed by 5 bases and J by 9 bases, leaving 29 bases between them. The germline V gene encodes CDR1 SGHAT and CDR2 FQNNGV. The CDR3 is 18 residues long.

The chain couples TRBV19 to TRBJ2-1, with 13 bases identical to TRBD2. The V gene end was trimmed by 7 bases and the J gene end by 9 bases; junction bases not matched to a gene: 9. The CDR3 consists of 15 residues. Germline loops: CDR1 LNHDA, CDR2 SQIVND (reference sequence). The CDR3 spells CASNPLAGGLGEQFF. In nucleotides, the CDR3 is TGTGCCAGTAACCCACTAGCGGGAGGGCTAGGTGAGCAGTTCTTC.

This clone was seen a few times. Distinct nucleotide sequences in the sample also encode this CDR3. The V and J genes are TRBV4-2 and TRBJ2-1; TRBD2 matches 9 bases. Germline V CDR1 and CDR2: LGHNA, YNFKEQ. The CDR3 runs 16 residues. With 0 bases clipped from V and 4 bases from J, the junction kept 4 bases outside the gene matches. As DNA, the CDR3 is TGTGCCAGCAGCCAAGATGGGCTAGCGGGGTACAATGAGCAGTTCTTC. It yields the protein CASSQDGLAGYNEQFF.

CDR3 DNA sequence: TGCGCCAGCAGCCAAATCGCACTAGCCACCTACGAGCAGTACTTC. This gives the protein CASSQIALATYEQYF. The rearrangement links TRBV4-3 to TRBJ2-7; tentatively, D is TRBD2 (6 bases). This CDR3 region has 15 residues. V was clipped by 2 bases and J by 2 bases, with 13 bases between them. Germline V gene sequence: CDR1 LGHNA, CDR2 YSLEER.

V and J are TRBV7-9 and TRBJ2-5, with D possibly being TRBD2 (5 bases). Germline CDR1 is SEHNR and CDR2 is FQNEAQ (reference sequence). The CDR3 sequence is 14 residues long. V lost 1 base to trimming and J lost 5 bases, with 11 bases between them. The CDR3, as DNA: TGTGCCAGCAGCTTAGTAGAGGGCGAGGAGACCCAGTACTTC. Encoded protein: CASSLVEGEETQYF.

This chain uses TRBV21-1 with TRBJ2-1; whether TRBD2, the table's D call, matches the DNA was not checked. TRBV21-1 is a recognized pseudogene. The CDR3 is made up of 20 amino acids. The CDR3 region is CASSSCTLGSGRDSYNEQFF. The CDR3 DNA is TGTGCCAGCAGCTCGTGTACTTTAGGTAGCGGGAGGGATAGCTACAATGAGCAGTTCTTC.

This chain joins TRBV19 and TRBJ1-1, with 7 bases identical to TRBD1. The germline gives CDR1 LNHDA, CDR2 SQIVND (reference sequence). V dropped 9 bases and J dropped 5; count of bases not matched to a gene: 9. The CDR3 contains 13 residues. DNA for the CDR3: TGTGCCAGCAAATCAGGGGGTGTAACTGAAGCTTTCTTT. It translates to CASKSGGVTEAFF. Variable domain in full (rest from reference TRBV19 and TRBJ1-1): DGGITQSPKYLFRKEGQNVTLSCEQNLNHDAMYWYRQDPGQGLRLIYYSQIVNDFQKGDIAEGYSVSREKKESFPLTVTSAQKNPTAFYLCASKSGGVTEAFFGQGTRLTVV.

This chain joins TRBV21-1 and TRBJ1-2. TRBV21-1 is marked as a pseudogene. CDR3 length: 13 amino acids. CDR3 in amino acids: CASSKEWGVGYTF. Written as DNA, the CDR3 is TGTGCCAGCAGCAAAGAGTGGGGGGTGGGCTACACCTTC.

The rearrangement uses TRBV19 and TRBJ2-2; no definite D call. Germline V gives CDR1 LNHDA, CDR2 SQIVND (reference sequence). The ends were cut back, 3 bases at V and 7 bases at J, with 15 bases in the middle. This CDR3 is 15 amino acids long. The CDR3 nucleotides read TGTGCCAGTAGTATTTCATGGGCCACCAACGGGGAGCTGTTTTTT. Translated, it gives CASSISWATNGELFF.

The chain couples TRBV2 to TRBJ2-7; TRBD1 might be the D (6 bases). The CDR3 is made up of 13 amino acids. Trimming shortened V by 3 bases and J by 9 bases, and 15 bases separated the two germline ends. Per the germline V gene, CDR1 is SNHLY and CDR2 is FYNNEI. The CDR3 DNA sequence: TGTGCCAGCAGTGAGTCAGGGGCATGGCGGCAGTACTTC. This codes for CASSESGAWRQYF.

This sequence joins TRBV11-3 and TRBJ2-1, with 9 bases aligning to TRBD1. This CDR3 has 15 amino acids. The germline V gene encodes CDR1 SGHNT and CDR2 YENEEA. With V trimmed by 5 bases and J by 5 bases, 7 bases remained unmatched. In DNA, the CDR3 is TGTGCCAGCAGCCCCCGACAGGGGGGGGACAATGAGCAGTTCTTC. Translated: CASSPRQGGDNEQFF.

The gene calls are TRBV19 and TRBJ2-1; D remains unclear. V was pared by 1 base and J by 7 bases, with 8 bases between. The CDR3 is 13 residues long. The germline CDR1 and CDR2 sequences are LNHDA and SQIVND (reference sequence). The CDR3, as DNA: TGTGCCAGTAGTATAGCTCCGTGGAATGAGCAGTTCTTC. As protein: CASSIAPWNEQFF.

V gene TRBV10-3 combines with J gene TRBJ1-5, with D tentatively TRBD1 (6 bases). Per the germline V gene, CDR1 is ENHRY and CDR2 is SYGVKD. The CDR3 consists of 19 residues. Deletions cut 2 bases from V and 0 bases from J, with 20 bases between. The chain's CDR3 is CAISEGGSFSPYSNQPQHF. CDR3 DNA: TGTGCCATCAGTGAGGGGGGCAGCTTCTCTCCTTATAGCAATCAGCCCCAGCATTTT.

The chain joins TRBV27 to TRBJ1-5; 11 nucleotides match TRBD1. V trimming: 4 bases; J trimming: 6 bases; junction bases outside the gene matches: 5. Germline V CDR1 and CDR2: MNHEY, SMNVEV (reference sequence). This CDR3 comprises 15 residues. CDR3: CASSYGQGAFQPQHF. CDR3 nucleotides: TGTGCCAGCAGTTATGGACAGGGGGCTTTTCAGCCCCAGCATTTT.

The CDR3 reads CAIRAQGEAQPQHF. CDR3 DNA: TGTGCCATCAGAGCACAGGGGGAAGCTCAGCCCCAGCATTTT. The chain couples TRBV10-3 to TRBJ1-5, with 8 bases matching TRBD1. Germline values: CDR1 ENHRY, CDR2 SYGVKD. CDR3 length: 14 amino acids. V was pared by 6 bases and J by 6 bases, with 7 bases of the junction left unmatched.

This chain joins TRBV14 and TRBJ1-2; TRBD1 aligns across 7 bases. Germline loops: CDR1 SGHDN, CDR2 FVKESK. The V segment lost 2 bases and the J segment 1 base; nucleotides outside the gene matches: 4. The CDR3 is 15 residues long. In DNA, the CDR3 is TGTGCCAGCAGCCAATACAGGGGCCTTAACTATGGCTACACCTTC. It specifies CASSQYRGLNYGYTF.

This chain uses TRBV7-2 with TRBJ1-3; 7 bases align to TRBD1. Germline V CDR1 and CDR2: SGHTA, FQGNSA. Trimming removed 1 base from V and 2 bases from J; junction bases left unmatched: 11. The CDR3 sequence is 18 residues long. The CDR3 bases are TGTGCCAGCAGCTTAGAGACCCCTCCAGGGGGGACTGGAAACACCATATATTTT. Translation: CASSLETPPGGTGNTIYF. The full variable domain, its missing parts supplied by reference TRBV7-2 and TRBJ1-3, is GAGVSQSPSNKVTEKGKDVELRCDPISGHTALYWYRQSLGQGLEFLIYFQGNSAPDKSGLPSDRFSAERTGGSVSTLTIQRTQQEDSAVYLCASSLETPPGGTGNTIYFGEGSWLTVV.

The rearrangement joins TRBV28 to TRBJ2-1; no firm D call. V shed 4 bases and J shed 5 bases, with 12 bases lying between them. The germline V gene has CDR1 MDHEN and CDR2 SYDVKM. The CDR3 covers 14 residues. The CDR3 DNA is TGTGCCAGCAGTTCGCATAACGATAACAATGAGCAGTTCTTC. Translated: CASSSHNDNNEQFF.

The J gene is TRBJ2-3, the V gene TRBV28; 9 bases are a match to TRBD1. J gave up 3 bases and V 6 bases, and 25 bases lay outside the gene matches. The germline gives CDR1 MDHEN, CDR2 SYDVKM. This CDR3 is built from 21 residues. The CDR3 sequence: CASSTIENSVGQGPPTDTQYF. The CDR3 bases are TGTGCCAGCAGCACCATAGAGAACAGTGTCGGACAGGGGCCACCAACAGATACGCAGTATTTT.

This clone appeared once. The chain couples TRBV27 to TRBJ2-7; D not certain. This CDR3 region has 14 residues. The V gene's germline CDR1 is MNHEY and CDR2 SMNVEV (reference sequence). V was cut by 4 bases and J by 6 bases, with 16 bases left in between. DNA for the CDR3: TGTGCCAGCAGTTCCATCCCCCCGAGTCGCGAGCAGTACTTC. This codes for CASSSIPPSREQYF.

The V and J genes are TRBV13 and TRBJ1-3; 9 bases fit TRBD1. Germline loops: CDR1 PRHDT, CDR2 FYEKMQ (reference sequence). J lost 0 bases, V lost 4 bases, and 7 bases had no gene match. The length of the CDR3 is 17 residues. The CDR3 protein is CASSSGTGIFSGNTIYF. The CDR3 coding sequence is TGTGCCAGCAGCTCCGGGACAGGGATCTTCTCTGGAAACACCATATATTTT.

A remark on this clone: This sample includes further DNA sequences coding for the same CDR3. The chain couples TRBV9 to TRBJ2-7, with D hard to call. Trimming shortened V by 0 bases and J by 1 base, and 11 bases separated the two germline ends. Germline-derived CDR1 and CDR2 are SGDLS and YYNGEE. CDR3 length equals 15 residues. The CDR3 region is CASSVAADSSYEQYF. In DNA, the CDR3 is TGTGCCAGCAGCGTAGCAGCAGACTCTTCCTACGAGCAGTACTTC. Full variable domain (missing parts from reference TRBV9 and TRBJ2-7): DSGVTQTPKHLITATGQRVTLRCSPRSGDLSVYWYQQSLDQGLQFLIQYYNGEERAKGNILERFSAQQFPDLHSELNLSSLELGDSALYFCASSVAADSSYEQYFGPGTRLTVT.